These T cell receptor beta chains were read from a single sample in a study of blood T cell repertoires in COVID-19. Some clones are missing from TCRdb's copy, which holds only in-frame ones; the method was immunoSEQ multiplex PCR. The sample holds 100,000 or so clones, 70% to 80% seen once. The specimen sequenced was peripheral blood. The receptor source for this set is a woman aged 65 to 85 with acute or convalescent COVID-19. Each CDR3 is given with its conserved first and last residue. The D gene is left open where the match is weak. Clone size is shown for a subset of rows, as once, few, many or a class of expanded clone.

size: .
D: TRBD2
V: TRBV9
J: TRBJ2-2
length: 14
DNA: TGTGCCAGCAGCGAGACTAGCGGGGGCGGGGAGCTGTTTTTT
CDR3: CASSETSGGGELFF

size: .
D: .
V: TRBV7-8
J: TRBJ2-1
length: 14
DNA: TGTGCCAGCAGCTTAGAGGACACCCCGTCTGAGCAGTTCTTC
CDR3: CASSLEDTPSEQFF

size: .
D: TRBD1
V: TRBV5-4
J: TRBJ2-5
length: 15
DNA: TGTGCCAGCAGCTGGGGACAGGGGGCTCAAGAGACCCAGTACTTC
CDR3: CASSWGQGAQETQYF

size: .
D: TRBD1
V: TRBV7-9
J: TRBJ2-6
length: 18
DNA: TGTGCCAGCAGCCCGGACAGGGTGTCCCTCTCTGGGGCCAACGTCCTGACTTTC
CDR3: CASSPDRVSLSGANVLTF

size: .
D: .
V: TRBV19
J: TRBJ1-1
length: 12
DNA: TGTGCCAGTAGTATGAAGGGGACTGAAGCTTTCTTT
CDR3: CASSMKGTEAFF

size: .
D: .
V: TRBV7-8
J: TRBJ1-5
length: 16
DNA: TGTGCCAGCAGCCAGGGGAGGGGTTATAGCAATCAGCCCCAGCATTTT
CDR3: CASSQGRGYSNQPQHF

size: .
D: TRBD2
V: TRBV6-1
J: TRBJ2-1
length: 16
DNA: TGTGCCAGCAGTGAAGAGGGAGGGGTTCCCTACAATGAGCAGTTCTTC
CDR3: CASSEEGGVPYNEQFF

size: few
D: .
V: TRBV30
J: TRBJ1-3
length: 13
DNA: TGTGCCTGGAGTCGGGGCTCTGGAAACACCATATATTTT
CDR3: CAWSRGSGNTIYF

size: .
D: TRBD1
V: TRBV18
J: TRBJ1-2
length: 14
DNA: TGTGCCAGCTCACTTCTTGAGGGGGCCTATGGCTACACCTTC
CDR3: CASSLLEGAYGYTF

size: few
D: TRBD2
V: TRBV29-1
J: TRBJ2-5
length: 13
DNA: TGCAGCGTTGGGGCGGGGGGCGTTGAGACCCAGTACTTC
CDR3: CSVGAGGVETQYF

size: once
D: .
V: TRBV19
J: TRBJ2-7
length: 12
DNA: TGTGCCAGTAGTCCCAGTAATTACGAGCAGTACTTC
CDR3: CASSPSNYEQYF

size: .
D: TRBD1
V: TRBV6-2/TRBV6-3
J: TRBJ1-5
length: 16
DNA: TGTGCCAGCAGTTGGGGGACAGGGGACACCTATCAGCCCCAGCATTTT
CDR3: CASSWGTGDTYQPQHF

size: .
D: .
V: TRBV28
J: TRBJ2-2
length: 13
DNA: TGTGCCAGCGGGGGCGGGGGAGCCGGGGAGCTGTTTTTT
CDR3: CASGGGGAGELFF

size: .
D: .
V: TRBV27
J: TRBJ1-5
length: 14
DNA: TGTGCCAGCAGTTTATCCAAGGACAGTCAGCCCCAGCATTTT
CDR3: CASSLSKDSQPQHF

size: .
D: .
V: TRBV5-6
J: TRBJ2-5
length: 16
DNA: TGTGCCAGCAGCCCCCCTTCCCTAGGGGCTCAAGAGACCCAGTACTTC
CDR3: CASSPPSLGAQETQYF

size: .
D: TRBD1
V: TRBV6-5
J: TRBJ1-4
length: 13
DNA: TGTGCCAGCAGCAGGGGGTTAGGTGAAAAACTGTTTTTT
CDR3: CASSRGLGEKLFF

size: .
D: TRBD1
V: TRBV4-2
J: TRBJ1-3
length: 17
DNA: TGTGCCAGCAGCCAAGATTGGACAGGGAATACTGGAAACACCATATATTTT
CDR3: CASSQDWTGNTGNTIYF

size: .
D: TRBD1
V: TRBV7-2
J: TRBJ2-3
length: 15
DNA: TGTGCCAGCAGACTCCCAGGGGGCCGGACAGATACGCAGTATTTT
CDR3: CASRLPGGRTDTQYF

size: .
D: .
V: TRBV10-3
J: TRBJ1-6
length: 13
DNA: TGTGCCATCACCTTAGAGAATAATTCACCCCTCCACTTT
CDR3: CAITLENNSPLHF

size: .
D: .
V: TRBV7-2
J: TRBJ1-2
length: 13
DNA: TGTGCCAGCAGCTTGTCCGGGGGATCAGGCTACACCTTC
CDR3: CASSLSGGSGYTF

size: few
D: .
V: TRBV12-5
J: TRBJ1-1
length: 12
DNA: TGTGCTAGTGGTTTGGAGAGGACTGAAGCTTTCTTT
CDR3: CASGLERTEAFF

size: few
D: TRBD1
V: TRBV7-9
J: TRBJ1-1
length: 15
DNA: TGTGCCAGCAGCCTCCGGACAGGGGGCTTCACTGAAGCTTTCTTT
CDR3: CASSLRTGGFTEAFF

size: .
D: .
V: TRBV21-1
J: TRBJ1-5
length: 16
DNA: TGTGCCAGCAGCAACGGCCGGGACAGAAATTACCAGCCCCAGCATTTT
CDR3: CASSNGRDRNYQPQHF